The 10 T cell receptor beta chains in this list originate from one sample, sequenced in a study of beta chain features in type 1 diabetes (dated by TCRdb to 2016 to 2019). Library prep was done by the immunoSEQ multiplex PCR assay. The High Capacity cDNA Reverse Transcription Kit was used to reverse transcribe all of the isolated RNA, meaning that expressed TCRB transcripts were what got sequenced. TCRdb limited this immuneACCESS table to in-frame rearrangements with V and J called. A share of clones is missing; checked studies link under half to unresolved V genes, and the rest is unexplained. The sample has about 360,000 clones on record, roughly 12% of them singletons. More than 0.015% of the sample is taken by the ten largest. The specimen sequenced was naive CD4+ T cells from blood. The cell subset or site label corresponds to: true naive CD4+ T cells. The receptors stem from a man aged 18 to 30 in good health.

This clone was observed a handful of times. The chain joins TRBV4-1 to TRBJ2-2; maybe TRBD2 (6 bases). V was pared by 1 base and J by 2 bases, with 8 bases between. CDR3 size: 15 residues. Germline V gene sequence: CDR1 MGHRA, CDR2 YSYEKL. This CDR3 is CASSQGDSNTGELFF. CDR3 coding DNA: TGCGCCAGCAGCCAAGGGGACTCTAACACCGGGGAGCTGTTTTTT.

This clone has a handful of counts. CDR3 bases: TGTGCCTGGGGGGGGGCGCCGTACAATGAGCAGTTCTTC. The encoded protein is CAWGGAPYNEQFF. The rearrangement uses TRBV30 and TRBJ2-1; a possible D gene is TRBD2 (7 bases). CDR3 length: 13 residues. CDR1 and CDR2 from the germline V gene are GTSNPN and SVGIG (reference sequence). V lost 5 bases to trimming and J lost 4 bases, with 12 bases between them.

This chain uses TRBV7-2 with TRBJ2-7; 8 bases fit TRBD2. CDR1 SGHTA and CDR2 FQGNSA come from the germline V gene. V lost 6 bases, J lost 6 bases, and 4 bases stayed unmatched. The CDR3 covers 12 residues. This CDR3 reads CASRSGTSEQYF. The CDR3 DNA reads as TGTGCCAGCAGAAGTGGGACTAGCGAGCAGTACTTC.

This clone was counted only a few times. The chain is built from TRBV7-9 and TRBJ2-7; tentatively, D is TRBD1 (5 bases). Germline V gene sequence: CDR1 SEHNR, CDR2 FQNEAQ (reference sequence). Trimming cost V 6 bases and J 5 bases, with 17 bases left between them. The CDR3 has 14 amino acids. Here the CDR3 reads CASRSLSGRDEQYF. The CDR3 DNA follows: TGTGCCAGCAGAAGTTTGTCAGGGCGAGACGAGCAGTACTTC.

This rearrangement joins TRBV5-1 to TRBJ2-5, with D tentatively TRBD1 (6 bases). This CDR3 contains 14 residues. The V end was cut by 5 bases, the J end by 2 bases, with 13 bases between. Germline CDR1 is SGHRS and CDR2 is YFSETQ. CDR3 amino acids: CASSQGNSQETQYF. The DNA of the CDR3 is TGCGCCAGCAGTCAGGGGAACTCTCAAGAGACCCAGTACTTC. Full variable domain (missing parts from reference TRBV5-1 and TRBJ2-5): KAGVTQTPRYLIKTRGQQVTLSCSPISGHRSVSWYQQTPGQGLQFLFEYFSETQRNKGNFPGRFSGRQFSNSRSEMNVSTLELGDSALYLCASSQGNSQETQYFGPGTRLLVL.

This chain joins TRBV18 and TRBJ2-3; D gene uncertain. Germline V gives CDR1 KGHSH, CDR2 LQKENI. The CDR3 is made up of 14 amino acids. The V gene lost 1 base and the J gene lost 2 bases, with 7 bases spanning the gap. In DNA form, the CDR3 reads TGTGCCAGCTCACCACGAGTCCTCACAGATACGCAGTATTTT. Protein: CASSPRVLTDTQYF.

This clone turned up a few times. The V call is TRBV30, the J call TRBJ2-7, with a tentative D call TRBD1 (5 bases). Germline loops: CDR1 GTSNPN, CDR2 SVGIG (reference sequence). CDR3 length equals 14 residues. V lost 2 bases and J lost 1, with 12 bases in between. The CDR3 loop reads CAWSFRVWSYEQYF. In DNA form, the CDR3 reads TGTGCCTGGAGTTTCAGGGTCTGGTCCTACGAGCAGTACTTC.

The sample holds a few counts of this clone. The chain carries TRBV2 and TRBJ1-5; unclear D gene. V was pared by 5 bases and J by 6 bases, with 17 bases between. CDR1 and CDR2 (germline): SNHLY, FYNNEI. The CDR3 contains 15 residues. The CDR3 reads CASSREAGVGQPQHF. DNA for the CDR3: TGTGCCAGCAGTAGAGAGGCGGGAGTTGGTCAGCCCCAGCATTTT.

V gene TRBV7-2 combines with J gene TRBJ2-1; a possible D gene is TRBD2 (5 bases). V was pared by 5 bases and J by 12 bases, with 14 bases between. CDR3 size: 12 residues. Germline values: CDR1 SGHTA, CDR2 FQGNSA. This chain's CDR3 is CASSPSLGVQFF. The CDR3 DNA follows: TGTGCCAGCAGCCCAAGTCTGGGAGTGCAGTTCTTC.

The table lists this clone with a few counts. This sequence joins TRBV9 and TRBJ2-3; 7 nucleotides agree with TRBD1. V dropped 4 bases and J dropped 0; count of bases not matched to a gene: 8. The germline CDR1 and CDR2 sequences are SGDLS and YYNGEE. The CDR3 spans 16 residues. Here the CDR3 DNA reads TGTGCCAGCAGCCGTAGAATGGGACAGAGCACAGATACGCAGTATTTT. This sequence encodes CASSRRMGQSTDTQYF.